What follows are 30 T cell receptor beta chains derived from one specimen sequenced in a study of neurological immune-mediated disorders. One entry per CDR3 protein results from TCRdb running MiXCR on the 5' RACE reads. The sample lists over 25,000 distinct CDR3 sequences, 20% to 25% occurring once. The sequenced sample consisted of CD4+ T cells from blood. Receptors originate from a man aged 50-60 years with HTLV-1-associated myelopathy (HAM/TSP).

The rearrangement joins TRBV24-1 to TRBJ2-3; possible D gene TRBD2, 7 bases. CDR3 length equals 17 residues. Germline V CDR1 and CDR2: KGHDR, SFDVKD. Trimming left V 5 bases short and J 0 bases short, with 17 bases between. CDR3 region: CATSALGGRLSTDTQYF. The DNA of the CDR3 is TGTGCCACCAGTGCGCTGGGGGGGCGCCTAAGCACAGATACGCAGTATTTT.

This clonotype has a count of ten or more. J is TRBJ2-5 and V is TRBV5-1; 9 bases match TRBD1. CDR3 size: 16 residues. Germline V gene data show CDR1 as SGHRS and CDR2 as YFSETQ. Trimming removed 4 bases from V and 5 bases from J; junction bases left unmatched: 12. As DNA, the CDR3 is TGCGCCAGCAGCCAAGGGACAGGGAGGGTTACTGAGACCCAGTACTTC. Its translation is CASSQGTGRVTETQYF.

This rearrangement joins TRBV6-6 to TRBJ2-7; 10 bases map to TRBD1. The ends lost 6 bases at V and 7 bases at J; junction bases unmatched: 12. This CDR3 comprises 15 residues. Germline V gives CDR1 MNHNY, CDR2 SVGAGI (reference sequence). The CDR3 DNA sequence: TGTGCCAGCAGGACGGGACAGGGGACAGCGGGGGAGCAGTACTTC. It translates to CASRTGQGTAGEQYF.

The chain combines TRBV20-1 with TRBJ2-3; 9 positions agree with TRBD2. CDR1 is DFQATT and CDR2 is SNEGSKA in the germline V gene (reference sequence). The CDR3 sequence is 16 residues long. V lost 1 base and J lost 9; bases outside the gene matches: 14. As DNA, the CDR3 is TGCAGTGCTAGAGCCGGAGAGCGGGGGGTCGCAGGAACGCAGTATTTT. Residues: CSARAGERGVAGTQYF.

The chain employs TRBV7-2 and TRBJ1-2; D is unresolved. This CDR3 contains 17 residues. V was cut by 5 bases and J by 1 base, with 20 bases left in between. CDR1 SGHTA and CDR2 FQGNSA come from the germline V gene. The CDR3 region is CASSANPLAALNYGYTF. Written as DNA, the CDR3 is TGTGCCAGCAGCGCTAACCCCCTTGCAGCGCTTAACTATGGCTACACCTTC.

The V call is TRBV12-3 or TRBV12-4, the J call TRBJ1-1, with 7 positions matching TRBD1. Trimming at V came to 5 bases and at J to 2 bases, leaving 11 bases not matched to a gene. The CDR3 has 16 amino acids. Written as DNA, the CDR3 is TGTGCCAGCAGTCTAGATACAGGGGTCCTTAACACTGAAGCTTTCTTT. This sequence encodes CASSLDTGVLNTEAFF.

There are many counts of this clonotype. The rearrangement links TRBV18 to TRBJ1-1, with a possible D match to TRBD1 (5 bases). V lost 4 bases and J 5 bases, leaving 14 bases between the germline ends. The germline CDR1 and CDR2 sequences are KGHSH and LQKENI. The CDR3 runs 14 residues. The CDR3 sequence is CASSLVGGITEAFF. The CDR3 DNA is TGTGCCAGCTCACTCGTGGGGGGGATTACTGAAGCTTTCTTT.

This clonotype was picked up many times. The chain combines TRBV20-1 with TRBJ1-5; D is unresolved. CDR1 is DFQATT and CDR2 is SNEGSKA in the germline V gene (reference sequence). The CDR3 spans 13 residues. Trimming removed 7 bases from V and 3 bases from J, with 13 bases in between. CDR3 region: CSVPYGVNQPQHF. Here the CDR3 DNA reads TGCAGTGTCCCTTATGGCGTCAATCAGCCCCAGCATTTT.

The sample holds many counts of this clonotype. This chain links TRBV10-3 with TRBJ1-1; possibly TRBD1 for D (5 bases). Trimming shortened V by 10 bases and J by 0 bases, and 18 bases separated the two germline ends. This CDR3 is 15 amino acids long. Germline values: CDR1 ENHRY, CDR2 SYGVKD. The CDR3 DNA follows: TGTGCCACCGTGCCGGGGACGTCTTTGAACACTGAAGCTTTCTTT. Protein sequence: CATVPGTSLNTEAFF.

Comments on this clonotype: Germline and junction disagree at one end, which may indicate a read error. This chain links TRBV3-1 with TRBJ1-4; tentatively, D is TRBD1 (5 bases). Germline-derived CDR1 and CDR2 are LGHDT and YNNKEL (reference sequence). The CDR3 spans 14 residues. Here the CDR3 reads CASNQPPGHEKLFF. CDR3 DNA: TGTGCCAGCAACCAACCTCCGGGACATGAAAAACTGTTTTTT.

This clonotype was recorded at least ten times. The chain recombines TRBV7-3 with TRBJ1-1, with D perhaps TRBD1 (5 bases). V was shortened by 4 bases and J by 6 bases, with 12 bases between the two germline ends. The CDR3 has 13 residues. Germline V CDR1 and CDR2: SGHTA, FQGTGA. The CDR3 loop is CASSSVQGAEAFF. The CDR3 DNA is TGTGCCAGCAGCTCCGTTCAGGGAGCTGAAGCTTTCTTT. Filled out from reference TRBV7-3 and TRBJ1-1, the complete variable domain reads GAGVSQTPSNKVTEKGKYVELRCDPISGHTALYWYRQSLGQGPEFLIYFQGTGAADDSGLPNDRFFAVRPEGSVSTLKIQRTERGDSAVYLCASSSVQGAEAFFGQGTRLTVV.

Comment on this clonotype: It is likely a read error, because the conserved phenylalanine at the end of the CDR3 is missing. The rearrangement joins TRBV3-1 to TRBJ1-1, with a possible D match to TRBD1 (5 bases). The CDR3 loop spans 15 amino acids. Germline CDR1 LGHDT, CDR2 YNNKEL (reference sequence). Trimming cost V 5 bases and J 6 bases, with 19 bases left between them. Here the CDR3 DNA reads TGTGCCAGCAGCTACCTGACGCAGGGATCCCCTGAAGCTTTCCTT. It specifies CASSYLTQGSPEAFL.

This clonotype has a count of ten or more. The CDR3 bases are TGTGCCAGCAGCTATGGGGGCTCAGGATTCTACGAGCAGTACTTC. It specifies CASSYGGSGFYEQYF. The chain combines TRBV7-2 with TRBJ2-7; a possible D gene is TRBD1 (6 bases). Per germline, CDR1 SGHTA and CDR2 FQGNSA. The CDR3 spans 15 residues. V lost 4 bases and J lost 3, with 16 bases in between.

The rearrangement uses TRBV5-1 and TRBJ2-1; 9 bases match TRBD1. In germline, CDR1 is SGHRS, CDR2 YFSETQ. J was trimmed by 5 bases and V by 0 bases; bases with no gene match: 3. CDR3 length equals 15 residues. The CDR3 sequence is CASSLGDRDNNEQFF. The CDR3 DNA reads TGCGCCAGCAGCTTGGGGGACAGGGATAACAATGAGCAGTTCTTC.

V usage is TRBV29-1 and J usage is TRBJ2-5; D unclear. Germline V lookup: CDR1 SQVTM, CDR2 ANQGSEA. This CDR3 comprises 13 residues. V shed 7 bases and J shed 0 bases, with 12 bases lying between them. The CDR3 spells CSGTRIDQETQYF. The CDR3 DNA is TGCAGCGGCACACGTATAGACCAAGAGACCCAGTACTTC.

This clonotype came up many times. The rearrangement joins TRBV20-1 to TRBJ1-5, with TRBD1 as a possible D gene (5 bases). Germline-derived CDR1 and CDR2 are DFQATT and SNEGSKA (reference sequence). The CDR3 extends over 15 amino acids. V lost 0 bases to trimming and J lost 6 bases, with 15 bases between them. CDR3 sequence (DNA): TGCAGTGCTAGAGATCCCGCAGGGAGACCTCAGCCCCAGCATTTT. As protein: CSARDPAGRPQPQHF.

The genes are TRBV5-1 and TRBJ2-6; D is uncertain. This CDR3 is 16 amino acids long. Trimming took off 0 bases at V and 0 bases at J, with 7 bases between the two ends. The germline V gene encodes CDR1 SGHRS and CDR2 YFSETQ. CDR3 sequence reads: CASSLVMYSGANVLTF. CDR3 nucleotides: TGCGCCAGCAGCTTGGTTATGTACTCTGGGGCCAACGTCCTGACTTTC.

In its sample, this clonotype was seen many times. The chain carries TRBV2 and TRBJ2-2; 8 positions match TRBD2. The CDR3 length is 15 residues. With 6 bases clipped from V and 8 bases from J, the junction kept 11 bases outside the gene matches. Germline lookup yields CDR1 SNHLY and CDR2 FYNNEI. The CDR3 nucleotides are TGTGCCAGCAGGTCGGAGACTAGCGTATCTGGGGAGCTGTTTTTT. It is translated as CASRSETSVSGELFF. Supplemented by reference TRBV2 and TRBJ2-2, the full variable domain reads EPEVTQTPSHQVTQMGQEVILRCVPISNHLYFYWYRQILGQKVEFLVSFYNNEISEKSEIFDDQFSVERPDGSNFTLKIRSTKLEDSAMYFCASRSETSVSGELFFGEGSRLTVL.

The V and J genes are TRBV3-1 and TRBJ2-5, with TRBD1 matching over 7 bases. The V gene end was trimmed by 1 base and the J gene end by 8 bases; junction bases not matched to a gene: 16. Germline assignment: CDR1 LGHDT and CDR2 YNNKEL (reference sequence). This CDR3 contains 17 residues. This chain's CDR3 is CASSQVPRQGSLGTQYF. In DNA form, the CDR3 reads TGTGCCAGCAGCCAAGTTCCCAGACAGGGTTCCCTAGGTACCCAGTACTTC.

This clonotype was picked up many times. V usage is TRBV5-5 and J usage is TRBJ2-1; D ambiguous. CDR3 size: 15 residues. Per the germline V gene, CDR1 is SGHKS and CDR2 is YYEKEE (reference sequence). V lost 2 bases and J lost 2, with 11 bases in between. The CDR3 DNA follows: TGTGCCAGCAGCTTAACCCCCCCCCCCTACAATGAGCAGTTCTTC. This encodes CASSLTPPPYNEQFF.

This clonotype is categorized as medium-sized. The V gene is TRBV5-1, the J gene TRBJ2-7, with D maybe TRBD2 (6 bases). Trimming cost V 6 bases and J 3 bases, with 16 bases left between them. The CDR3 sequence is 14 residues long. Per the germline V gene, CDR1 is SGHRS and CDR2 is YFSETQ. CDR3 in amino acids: CASKSMEGVYEQYF. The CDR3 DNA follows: TGCGCCAGCAAGTCTATGGAGGGAGTCTACGAGCAGTACTTC.

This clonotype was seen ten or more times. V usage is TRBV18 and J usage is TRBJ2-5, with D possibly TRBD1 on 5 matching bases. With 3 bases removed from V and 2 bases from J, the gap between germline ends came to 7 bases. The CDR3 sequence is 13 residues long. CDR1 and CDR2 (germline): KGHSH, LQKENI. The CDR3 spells CASSPGHQETQYF. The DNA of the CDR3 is TGTGCCAGCTCACCGGGGCATCAAGAGACCCAGTACTTC.

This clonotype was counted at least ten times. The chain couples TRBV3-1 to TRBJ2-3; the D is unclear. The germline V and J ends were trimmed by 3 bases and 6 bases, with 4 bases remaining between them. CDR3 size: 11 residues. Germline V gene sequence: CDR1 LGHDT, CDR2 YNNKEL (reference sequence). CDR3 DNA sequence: TGTGCCAGCAGCCAGGTGGATACGCAGTATTTT. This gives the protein CASSQVDTQYF.

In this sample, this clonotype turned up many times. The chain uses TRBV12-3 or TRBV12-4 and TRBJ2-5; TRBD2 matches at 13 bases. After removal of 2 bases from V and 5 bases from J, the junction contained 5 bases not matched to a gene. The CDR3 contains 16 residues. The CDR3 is CASSLTTSGGRETQYF. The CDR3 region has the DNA TGTGCCAGCAGTTTAACGACTAGCGGGGGGCGGGAGACCCAGTACTTC.

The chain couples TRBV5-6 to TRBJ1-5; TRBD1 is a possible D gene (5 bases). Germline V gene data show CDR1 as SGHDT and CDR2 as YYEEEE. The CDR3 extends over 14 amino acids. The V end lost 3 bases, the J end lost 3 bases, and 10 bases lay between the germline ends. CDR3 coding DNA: TGTGCCAGCAGCTCTGGACATATCAATCAGCCCCAGCATTTT. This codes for CASSSGHINQPQHF.

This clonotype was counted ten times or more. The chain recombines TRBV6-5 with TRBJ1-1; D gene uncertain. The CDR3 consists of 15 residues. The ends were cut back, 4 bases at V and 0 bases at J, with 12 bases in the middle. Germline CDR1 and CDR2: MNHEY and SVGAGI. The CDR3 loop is CASSLHRNLNTEAFF. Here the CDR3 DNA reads TGTGCCAGCAGTTTACACAGAAACTTGAACACTGAAGCTTTCTTT.

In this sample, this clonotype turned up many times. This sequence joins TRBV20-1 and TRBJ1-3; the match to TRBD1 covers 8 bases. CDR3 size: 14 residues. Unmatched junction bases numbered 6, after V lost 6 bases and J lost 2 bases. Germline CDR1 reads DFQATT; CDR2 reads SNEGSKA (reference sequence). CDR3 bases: TGCAGTGCCTCCCAGGGGGCGGCTGGAAACACCATATATTTT. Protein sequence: CSASQGAAGNTIYF.

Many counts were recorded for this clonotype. The CDR3 sequence is CASRNRGDSPLHF. CDR3 in DNA: TGCGCCAGCCGGAACAGGGGCGATTCACCCCTCCACTTT. J is TRBJ1-6 and V is TRBV10-2, with 7 nucleotides matching TRBD1. The CDR3 extends over 13 amino acids. In germline, CDR1 is WSHSY, CDR2 SAAADI. Losses at the gene ends were 8 bases for V and 8 bases for J; bases not matched to a gene: 6.

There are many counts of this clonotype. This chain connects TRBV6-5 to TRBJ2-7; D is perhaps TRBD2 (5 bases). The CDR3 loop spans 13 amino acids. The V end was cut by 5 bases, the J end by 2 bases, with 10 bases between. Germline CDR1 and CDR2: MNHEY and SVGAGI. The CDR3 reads CASSHPGTYEQYF. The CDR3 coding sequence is TGTGCCAGCAGTCATCCGGGGACCTACGAGCAGTACTTC.

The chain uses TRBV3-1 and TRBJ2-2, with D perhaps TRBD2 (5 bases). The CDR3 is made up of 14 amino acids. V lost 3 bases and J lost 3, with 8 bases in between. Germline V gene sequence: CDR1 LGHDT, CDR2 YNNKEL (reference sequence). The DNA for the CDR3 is TGTGCCAGCAGCCAGGACTCTTACACCGGGGAGCTGTTTTTT. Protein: CASSQDSYTGELFF.